The 20 T cell receptor beta chains in this list originate from one sample, sequenced in a study of T cells in Graves' hyperthyroidism and ophthalmopathy. Using RNA transcripts as the source, TCR beta CDR3 regions were amplified. RT-PCR in the first round (using the HTBI primer set) targeted the TCR CDR3. TCRdb recomputed calls from the multiplex PCR reads with MiXCR, one row per CDR3 protein. The sample includes 350,000 to 400,000 distinct CDR3 sequences, about a fifth of them seen just once. The sample was blood. These receptors were obtained from a woman aged 18-29 years with Graves' hyperthyroidism.

The chain joins TRBV27 to TRBJ1-1, with 7 nucleotides matching TRBD1. V was pared by 5 bases and J by 8 bases, with 2 bases of the junction left unmatched. This CDR3 has 11 amino acids. CDR1 MNHEY and CDR2 SMNVEV come from the germline V gene (reference sequence). Written as DNA, the CDR3 is TGTGCCAGCAGTGGGACAGAAGAAGCTTTCTTT. It is translated as CASSGTEEAFF.

This clonotype was recorded at least ten times. The chain links TRBV15 to TRBJ2-5, with a tentative D call TRBD1 (6 bases). Germline CDR1 is LNHNV and CDR2 is YYDKDF (reference sequence). CDR3 length: 15 residues. The V gene lost 5 bases and the J gene lost 4 bases, with 17 bases spanning the gap. The CDR3 spells CATSAQGGVRETQYF. CDR3 DNA: TGTGCCACCAGCGCACAGGGTGGAGTGAGAGAGACCCAGTACTTC.

Only a few counts were recorded for this clonotype. The chain joins TRBV20-1 to TRBJ1-5; 8 nucleotides align to TRBD1. Germline V lookup: CDR1 DFQATT, CDR2 SNEGSKA (reference sequence). With 6 bases clipped from V and 0 bases from J, the junction kept 4 bases outside the gene matches. The CDR3 runs 14 residues. The CDR3 is CSAQGAFSNQPQHF. CDR3 in DNA: TGCAGTGCCCAGGGGGCTTTTAGCAATCAGCCCCAGCATTTT.

In this sample, this clonotype turned up many times. The chain uses TRBV20-1 and TRBJ1-5; the D is unclear. V gave up 3 bases and J gave up 1 base, with 10 bases separating them. The CDR3 has 14 residues. CDR1 and CDR2 from the germline V gene are DFQATT and SNEGSKA (reference sequence). The CDR3 bases are TGCAGTGCTAGCGGACTTATGAGCAATCAGCCCCAGCATTTT. Protein sequence: CSASGLMSNQPQHF.

This chain joins TRBV6-5 and TRBJ2-7, with D tentatively TRBD1 (6 bases). The CDR3 runs to 10 residues. The V gene's germline CDR1 is MNHEY and CDR2 SVGAGI. V dropped 10 bases and J dropped 3 bases, with 7 bases sitting between them. The CDR3 nucleotides read TGTGCCACGACAGGCTACGAGCAGTACTTC. Protein product: CATTGYEQYF.

This clonotype has ten or more counts. The chain is built from TRBV7-2 and TRBJ2-5; TRBD2 is a possible D gene (6 bases). The germline gives CDR1 SGHTA, CDR2 FQGNSA. The CDR3 is made up of 16 amino acids. Trimming cost V 5 bases and J 2 bases, with 18 bases left between them. The CDR3 is CASSVVSGGVQETQYF. For the CDR3, the DNA is TGTGCCAGCAGCGTGGTGTCCGGAGGGGTACAAGAGACCCAGTACTTC.

This clonotype was found once. The V gene is TRBV6-2 or TRBV6-3, the J gene TRBJ1-5, with D uncertain. The CDR3 consists of 13 residues. In germline, CDR1 is MNHEY, CDR2 SVGEGT. Between the trimmed V and J ends, which lost 10 bases and 0 bases, there was a span of 10 bases. As DNA, the CDR3 is TGTGCCATACGGGAGTTTAGCAATCAGCCCCAGCATTTT. Protein: CAIREFSNQPQHF.

In its sample, this clonotype was seen many times. This chain joins TRBV7-9 and TRBJ2-7, with D possibly being TRBD1 (6 bases). Germline V CDR1 and CDR2: SEHNR, FQNEAQ (reference sequence). The ends were cut back, 5 bases at V and 0 bases at J, with 11 bases in the middle. CDR3 size: 14 residues. CDR3 sequence: CASSIRDNSYEQYF. CDR3 DNA: TGTGCCAGCAGCATACGGGACAACTCCTACGAGCAGTACTTC.

The V gene is TRBV12-3 or TRBV12-4, the J gene TRBJ1-1; TRBD1 is a possible D gene (5 bases). Trimming took off 3 bases at V and 4 bases at J, with 21 bases between the two ends. The CDR3 consists of 17 residues. The CDR3, as DNA: TGTGCCAGCAGTTTCTTCGGGGGAGGAGGACGCGGCACTGAAGCTTTCTTT. Its protein product is CASSFFGGGGRGTEAFF.

At least ten counts were recorded for this clonotype. The V gene is TRBV7-3, the J gene TRBJ1-2; the match to TRBD1 covers 9 bases. The CDR3 consists of 16 residues. Germline loops: CDR1 SGHTA, CDR2 FQGTGA. Germline trimming cut 0 bases from V and 7 bases from J; bases unmatched to any gene: 9. In DNA, the CDR3 is TGTGCCAGCAGCTTAACGGGGGACAGGGTCGGCGGTGGCTACACCTTC. It codes for CASSLTGDRVGGGYTF.

This clonotype was seen ten or more times. The genes are TRBV5-1 and TRBJ2-7, with D possibly being TRBD1 (5 bases). The CDR3 is made up of 14 amino acids. V gave up 1 base and J gave up 2 bases, with 10 bases separating them. The germline V gene encodes CDR1 SGHRS and CDR2 YFSETQ. The CDR3 protein is CASSLTVTAYEQYF. DNA for the CDR3: TGCGCCAGCAGCTTGACTGTGACAGCCTACGAGCAGTACTTC. The complete variable domain, with remaining parts taken from reference TRBV5-1 and TRBJ2-7, reads KAGVTQTPRYLIKTRGQQVTLSCSPISGHRSVSWYQQTPGQGLQFLFEYFSETQRNKGNFPGRFSGRQFSNSRSEMNVSTLELGDSALYLCASSLTVTAYEQYFGPGTRLTVT.

This clonotype has at least ten counts. The V gene is TRBV6-2 or TRBV6-3, the J gene TRBJ2-2; 8 bases line up with TRBD2. Per germline, CDR1 MNHEY and CDR2 SVGEGT. This CDR3 comprises 18 residues. V trimming: 0 bases; J trimming: 1 base; junction bases outside the gene matches: 7. CDR3 loop: CASSYSYWRGVNTGELFF. The CDR3 DNA reads TGTGCCAGCAGTTACTCATACTGGCGGGGGGTGAACACCGGGGAGCTGTTTTTT.

The chain combines TRBV12-3 or TRBV12-4 with TRBJ1-2; D perhaps matches TRBD1 (6 bases). CDR3 length: 14 residues. The V and J ends lost 5 bases and 4 bases respectively, with 14 bases between them. CDR3 DNA sequence: TGTGCCAGCAGTCCAGGGGAACAGGTCTATGGCTACACCTTC. This sequence encodes CASSPGEQVYGYTF.

This clonotype was seen at least ten times. The CDR3 nucleotides are TGCGCCAGCAGCTTGGGCGGCTCGGGGACCTTCAACACTGAAGCTTTCTTT. It specifies CASSLGGSGTFNTEAFF. The J gene is TRBJ1-1, the V gene TRBV5-1; possible D gene TRBD1, 5 bases. With 0 bases removed from V and 2 bases from J, the gap between germline ends came to 17 bases. The germline V gene encodes CDR1 SGHRS and CDR2 YFSETQ. The CDR3 spans 17 residues. Full variable domain (missing parts from reference TRBV5-1 and TRBJ1-1): KAGVTQTPRYLIKTRGQQVTLSCSPISGHRSVSWYQQTPGQGLQFLFEYFSETQRNKGNFPGRFSGRQFSNSRSEMNVSTLELGDSALYLCASSLGGSGTFNTEAFFGQGTRLTVV.

This clonotype was found many times. CDR3 sequence (DNA): TGTGCCAGCAGTGAAGGGGGTCGGTGTACCTTC. Its translation: CASSEGGRCTF. The chain employs TRBV2 and TRBJ1-2; D gene uncertain. The CDR3 contains 11 residues. V was cut by 1 base and J by 14 bases, with 11 bases left in between. Germline V gene data show CDR1 as SNHLY and CDR2 as FYNNEI.

This clonotype was detected many times. For the CDR3, the DNA is TGTGCCAGCAGTAGGGGGCTGGTTGGACAGGGCATCAGCTACGAGCAGTACTTC. Its protein product is CASSRGLVGQGISYEQYF. This sequence joins TRBV6-2 or TRBV6-3 and TRBJ2-7; TRBD1 matches 8 bases. CDR1 is MNHEY and CDR2 is SVGEGT in the germline V gene. Trimming took 5 bases from V and 3 from J; bases not matched to a gene: 18. CDR3 length equals 18 residues.

This clonotype was recorded many times. This sequence joins TRBV20-1 and TRBJ1-1, with D perhaps matching TRBD1 (6 bases). The V end lost 1 base, the J end lost 1 base, and 13 bases lay between the germline ends. Looked up from germline, CDR1 is DFQATT and CDR2 is SNEGSKA (reference sequence). The CDR3 sequence is 15 residues long. CDR3 bases: TGCAGTGCTAGAGGTTCATGGACAGCGAACACTGAAGCTTTCTTT. It codes for CSARGSWTANTEAFF.

As regards this clonotype: The junction and the germline gene differ at one end; a read error may be behind it. The chain employs TRBV2 and TRBJ2-5; no definite D call. Germline CDR1 reads SNHLY; CDR2 reads FYNNEI. There are 13 residues in the CDR3. This CDR3 is CSSCAFSKETQYF. The CDR3, as DNA: TGTTCCAGCTGCGCTTTTTCCAAAGAGACCCAGTACTTC.

Worth noting for this clonotype: It may be a read error: a sequence one base away is much more abundant. The rearrangement joins TRBV13 to TRBJ1-1; 9 nucleotides align to TRBD1. This CDR3 contains 12 residues. The germline gives CDR1 PRHDT, CDR2 FYEKMQ (reference sequence). In nucleotides, the CDR3 is TGTGCCAGCGGACAGGGGTTAACTGAATCTTTCTTT. It specifies CASGQGLTESFF.

This clonotype was recorded at least ten times. A single base separates this from a much larger clone, so it may be a read error. The chain has TRBV6-6 and TRBJ1-5; D remains unclear. The CDR3 loop spans 13 amino acids. V shed 0 bases and J shed 3 bases, with 3 bases lying between them. Germline V CDR1 and CDR2: MNHNY, SVGAGI (reference sequence). CDR3 region: CASSYSDNQPQHF. The CDR3 DNA follows: TGTGCCAGCAGTTACTCGGACAATCAGCCCCAGCATTTT.